The subject of this entry is one TCR beta chain. This specimen belongs to a study of blood T cells in healthy people across ages. With a J-beta primer mix and a sample-barcoded 5' primer, a second PCR ran about 7 to 11 cycles. TCRdb used MiXCR to reprocess the 5' RACE reads, holding one entry per CDR3 protein. The profile shows fewer than 1,200,000 distinct CDR3 sequences, 25% of them singletons. The germline V and J ends were trimmed by 3 bases and 11 bases, with 16 bases remaining between them. There are 13 residues in the CDR3. These data also featured in a second study, about T cells of mothers and their children. That paper states: T cell clones that were persistent and microchimeric went undetected.

This chain links TRBV12-3 or TRBV12-4 with TRBJ1-1, with unresolved D. The sequence derives from a girl aged 2 to 9 in good health. The sequencing sample was made of blood. The CDR3 sequence: CASSFHKTGLAFF. CDR3 DNA sequence: TGTGCCAGCAGTTTCCATAAGACTGGGTTGGCTTTCTTT.